This T cell receptor (beta chain) was sequenced during a study of blood T cell repertoires in COVID-19. Whole-study context: Acute-phase and convalescent COVID-19 samples originated in the United States, Italy and Spain. T cells, B-cell-depleted T cells, or PBMCs supplied cDNA or gDNA.

Study processing details: Estimated nucleated cell counts came from reference gene primer amplification. Assay: immunoSEQ multiplex PCR; the TCRdb copy retains only in-frame clones and omits some. V, J and clone size reflect that table, while D and trimming were determined from the DNA. The table has 250,000 to 400,000 clones, roughly nine tenths seen once. Germline V CDR1 and CDR2: MNHEY, SVGAGI. V shed 6 bases, J shed 2 bases, and the junction held 5 bases outside the gene matches. The CDR3 has 14 amino acids. Enrolled during active infection, Seattle patients were then followed longitudinally. The sequence derives from a woman in her twenties or thirties with COVID-19, enrolled during active disease. The chain has TRBV6-5 and TRBJ2-7, with 9 bases fitting TRBD1. Sequenced: peripheral blood. The CDR3 region has the DNA TGTGCCAGCAGCAGGGACAGGGTGGCCTACGAGCAGTACTTC. It is translated as CASSRDRVAYEQYF.